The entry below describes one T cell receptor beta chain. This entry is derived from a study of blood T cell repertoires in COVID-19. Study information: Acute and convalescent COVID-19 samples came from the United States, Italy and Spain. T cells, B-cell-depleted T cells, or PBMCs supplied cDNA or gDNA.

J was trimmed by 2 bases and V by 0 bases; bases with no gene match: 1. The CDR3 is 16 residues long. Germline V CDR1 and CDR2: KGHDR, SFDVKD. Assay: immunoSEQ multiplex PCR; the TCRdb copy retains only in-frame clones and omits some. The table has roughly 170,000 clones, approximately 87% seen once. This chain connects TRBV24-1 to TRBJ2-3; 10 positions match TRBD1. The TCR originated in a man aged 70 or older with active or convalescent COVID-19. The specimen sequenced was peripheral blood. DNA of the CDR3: TGTGCCACCAGTGATTTGGGGACAGGGGACACAGATACGCAGTATTTT. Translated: CATSDLGTGDTDTQYF.